The clone carrying this TCR beta chain occurred a few times. From germline, CDR1 is SGHVS and CDR2 FNYEAQ. CDR3 size: 15 residues. Trimming pared 1 base from V and 1 base from J, leaving 10 bases between. The data derive from a study of shared clonotypes between healthy human individuals. Study-level background: A donor's plate count was three for CD4 naive and three for CD4 memory; CD8 naive had two and CD8 memory one.

Selected positively for CCR7 and CD45RO-negative, naive CD8 cells excluded terminally differentiated effector memory CD45RA+ cells. All donors were healthy HIV-negative adults lacking recent acute infections or vaccinations. Here immunoSEQ multiplex PCR was the method, and the copy in TCRdb shows in-frame clones only, minus some. The sample holds hundreds of thousands of clones; approximately 96% are singletons and the top ten take roughly 0.12%. The sample was naive CD8+ T cells sorted from blood. The sequence came from a woman aged 30 to 39 in good health. The rearrangement links TRBV7-6 to TRBJ1-1, with D unresolved. The CDR3 DNA follows: TGTGCCAGCAGCTTAGAGCGGGGAACGAACACTGAAGCTTTCTTT. Protein product: CASSLERGTNTEAFF.